This TCR beta chain was observed in a study of blood T cell repertoires in COVID-19. Germline V gives CDR1 SGHTA, CDR2 FQGTGA. The V and J ends lost 4 bases and 7 bases, in that order; junction bases with no gene match: 4. This CDR3 has 14 amino acids. The method was immunoSEQ multiplex PCR; TCRdb's version includes in-frame clones alone and lacks a portion of them. The sample lists around 40,000 clones; around 87% were seen once. This receptor was identified in a man aged 40-49 years with COVID-19, enrolled during active disease. Sequenced input: peripheral blood. The genes are TRBV7-3 and TRBJ1-6; 7 bases map to TRBD1. The CDR3 nucleotides read TGTGCCAGCAGCTCAGACAGGGTGAATTCACCCCTCCACTTT. It is translated as CASSSDRVNSPLHF.